Below, one T cell receptor (beta chain) is given with its context. Antigen: not known. The sample comes from a study of OX40 agonist ivuxolimab in advanced cancers. The overall study: Those treated in dose escalation had hepatocellular carcinoma, melanoma, renal cell cancer or head and neck cancer.

A history of autoimmune disease or systemic immunosuppression excluded patients. General study points: Expanded clones belonging to CD8+ T cells outnumbered, on average, those of CD4+. With doses of 0.1 to 3.0 mg/kg, CD4+ and CD8+ blood T cells had undergone clonal expansion by week 6.

The germline gives CDR1 SGDLS, CDR2 YYNGEE. This CDR3 spans 16 amino acids. Trimming cost V 3 bases and J 5 bases; bases outside gene matches: 11. Repertoires were generated with immunoSEQ multiplex PCR, while TCRdb's copy carries only in-frame clones and drops some. The table records over 100,000 clones, 75% to 90% of them present only once. The rearrangement links TRBV9 to TRBJ1-2; TRBD1 agrees at 9 bases. The TCR comes from an adult with an advanced solid tumor such as melanoma, head and neck, liver or kidney cancer. Sequenced here: CD4+ or CD8+ T cells sorted from blood, sampled in a trial of the OX40 agonist ivuxolimab. CDR3 amino acids: CASSAAGQGEVYGYTF. The CDR3 nucleotides are TGTGCCAGCAGCGCCGCGGGACAGGGAGAGGTTTATGGCTACACCTTC.